A single TCR beta chain is shown here with its context. This specimen comes from a study of regulatory T cells in long-lasting Graves disease. Time point described: persistent/refractory GD, antithyroid drugs over 5 years with positive TRAb. RNA from PBMCs was the source of the TCR library. The CDR3 sequence is 14 residues long. Germline CDR1 SGHAT, CDR2 FQNNGV. The V end was cut by 5 bases, the J end by 3 bases, with 13 bases between. Investigators prepared the TCR beta libraries by applying iRepertoire HTBI primers and Arm-PCR of CDR3 regions. TCRdb called the multiplex PCR reads again in MiXCR, with one record for every CDR3 protein. This sample yields approximately 690,000 distinct CDR3 sequences, of which around 30% are seen a single time; under 50% belongs to the top ten.

Sample: peripheral blood mononuclear cells (PBMCs), taken when the disease was refractory, from a patient treated with antithyroid drugs. This clonotype was obtained from a female donor with Graves disease. The rearrangement joins TRBV11-2 to TRBJ2-5; D gene uncertain. CDR3 loop: CASSRGPVEETQYF. Written as DNA, the CDR3 is TGTGCCAGCAGCCGCGGACCGGTTGAAGAGACCCAGTACTTC.